The present T cell receptor (beta chain) was sequenced within a study of sequential checkpoint blockade in melanoma. As for the study in general: Patients were randomized 1:1 to nivolumab-then-ipilimumab or ipilimumab-then-nivolumab first-line. Matched biopsies came pretreatment and at week 13 for approximately 21 patients.

The germline V and J ends were trimmed by 5 bases and 4 bases, with 23 bases remaining between them. Germline V gives CDR1 SGHNT, CDR2 YENEEA. The CDR3 is made up of 17 amino acids. Treatment defined: randomized to nivolumab then ipilimumab (arm A) or the reverse (arm B). Libraries were prepared by immunoSEQ multiplex PCR; TCRdb keeps only in-frame clonotypes and omits some of them. Altogether several thousand clones are present, 23% being singletons, with the ten largest covering over 4.5%. The sequence came from a human donor with melanoma. The sample consisted of tumor tissue (inferred from file names), taken from a patient given nivolumab and ipilimumab in sequence. The chain recombines TRBV11-3 with TRBJ2-5; D may be TRBD1 or TRBD2 (7 bases each). This chain's CDR3 is CASSPSAGGVLGETQYF. CDR3 DNA: TGTGCCAGCAGCCCCTCCGCAGGGGGGGTCTTGGGAGAGACCCAGTACTTC. The full variable domain, completed using reference TRBV11-3 and TRBJ2-5, is EAGVVQSPRYKIIEKKQPVAFWCNPISGHNTLYWYLQNLGQGPELLIRYENEEAVDDSQLPKDRFSAERLKGVDSTLKIQPAELGDSAVYLCASSPSAGGVLGETQYFGPGTRLLVL.